These 29 T cell receptor beta chains were all obtained from the same sample, sequenced in a study of cytomegalovirus exposure and HLA in healthy donors. Clones were sequenced by immunoSEQ multiplex PCR, and TCRdb holds only the in-frame ones, with some missing. The table records 250,000 or so clones, less than 90% of them present only once. Sequenced input: PBMCs. All receptors come from a young man in good health and CMV-seropositive.

The rearrangement joins TRBV4-3 to TRBJ1-5; no reliable D call. Germline CDR1 and CDR2: LGHNA and YSLEER. The CDR3 length is 15 residues. Deletions cut 0 bases from V and 7 bases from J, with 13 bases between. The DNA for the CDR3 is TGCGCCAGCAGCCAAGAGACTCTATCGGGCCAGCCCCAGCATTTT. Its translation is CASSQETLSGQPQHF.

The gene calls are TRBV30 and TRBJ1-1; weak D call: TRBD1 (5 bases). The germline CDR1 and CDR2 sequences are GTSNPN and SVGIG (reference sequence). This CDR3 is built from 13 residues. With 4 bases removed from V and 1 base from J, the gap between germline ends came to 10 bases. DNA of the CDR3: TGTGCCTGGAAGAGACAGCCGAACACTGAAGCTTTCTTT. Protein product: CAWKRQPNTEAFF.

The rearrangement uses TRBV5-1 and TRBJ2-2, with 10 bases identical to TRBD2. Trimming at V came to 0 bases and at J to 2 bases, leaving 10 bases not matched to a gene. CDR3 size: 19 residues. Germline V CDR1 and CDR2: SGHRS, YFSETQ. CDR3 sequence reads: CASSLGLAGPQGNTGELFF. CDR3 in DNA: TGCGCCAGCAGCTTGGGACTAGCGGGTCCGCAAGGAAACACCGGGGAGCTGTTTTTT.

The J gene is TRBJ1-2, the V gene TRBV7-9; 8 bases are a match to TRBD1. The germline V gene has CDR1 SEHNR and CDR2 FQNEAQ (reference sequence). V was clipped by 5 bases and J by 7 bases; unmatched bases: 3. CDR3 length: 12 residues. CDR3 sequence: CASSHTGGGYTF. CDR3 nucleotide sequence: TGTGCCAGCAGCCATACAGGGGGTGGCTACACCTTC.

V is TRBV19 and J is TRBJ1-2; possibly TRBD1 for D (5 bases). Between the trimmed V and J ends, which lost 7 bases and 6 bases, there was a span of 15 bases. The CDR3 runs to 13 residues. Looked up from germline, CDR1 is LNHDA and CDR2 is SQIVND (reference sequence). The CDR3: CASTRVMMHGYTF. DNA for the CDR3: TGTGCCAGTACCAGGGTTATGATGCATGGCTACACCTTC.

This clone is a singleton in its sample. The chain combines TRBV27 with TRBJ1-5; no definite D call. Between the trimmed V and J ends, which lost 0 bases and 4 bases, there was a span of 4 bases. The CDR3 has 13 residues. The germline gives CDR1 MNHEY, CDR2 SMNVEV (reference sequence). The CDR3 spells CASSLSANQPQHF. The CDR3 DNA follows: TGTGCCAGCAGTTTATCAGCAAATCAGCCCCAGCATTTT.

V and J are TRBV27 and TRBJ1-2; no clear D gene. Per germline, CDR1 MNHEY and CDR2 SMNVEV (reference sequence). V was clipped by 2 bases and J by 6 bases, with 13 bases between them. The length of the CDR3 is 14 residues. CDR3 DNA: TGTGCCAGCAGTTTAAATACAAACCGGGATGGCTACACCTTC. It codes for CASSLNTNRDGYTF.

The V gene is TRBV12-5, the J gene TRBJ1-1; 7 bases are shared with TRBD1. Trimming removed 7 bases from V and 5 bases from J; junction bases left unmatched: 10. The CDR3 is made up of 14 amino acids. The V gene's germline CDR1 is LGHNT and CDR2 FRNRAP. Here the CDR3 reads CASAREGASTEAFF. In DNA form, the CDR3 reads TGTGCTAGTGCCCGAGAGGGGGCTAGTACTGAAGCTTTCTTT.

The J gene is TRBJ2-5, the V gene TRBV2; weak D call: TRBD2 (7 bases). Between the trimmed V and J ends, which lost 4 bases and 2 bases, there was a span of 14 bases. CDR1 is SNHLY, CDR2 FYNNEI, per germline. The CDR3 totals 15 residues. CDR3 amino acids: CASSVGLGGQETQYF. The CDR3 DNA is TGTGCCAGCAGTGTTGGACTAGGGGGGCAAGAGACCCAGTACTTC.

This clone was seen only once. The chain carries TRBV6-5 and TRBJ2-1; TRBD1 aligns across 7 bases. CDR1 and CDR2 (germline): MNHEY, SVGAGI. Trimming took 6 bases from V and 9 from J; bases not matched to a gene: 8. The CDR3 spans 13 residues. CDR3 sequence: CASRTGDHSEQFF. As DNA, the CDR3 is TGTGCCAGCAGAACAGGGGACCATTCTGAGCAGTTCTTC.

The chain is built from TRBV29-1 and TRBJ2-7; D possibly corresponds to TRBD1 (6 bases). Deletions cut 3 bases from V and 0 bases from J, with 9 bases between. The germline gives CDR1 SQVTM, CDR2 ANQGSEA. This CDR3 has 13 residues. CDR3 in amino acids: CSVDTGISYEQYF. Written as DNA, the CDR3 is TGCAGCGTTGACACAGGGATCTCCTACGAGCAGTACTTC.

This chain uses TRBV7-9 with TRBJ1-2; 11 bases match TRBD1. The trim removed 4 bases at V and 8 bases at J, leaving 3 bases unmatched. The CDR3 length is 13 residues. Germline V lookup: CDR1 SEHNR, CDR2 FQNEAQ (reference sequence). This chain's CDR3 is CASSSGQGGGYTF. DNA of the CDR3: TGTGCCAGCAGCTCGGGACAGGGGGGAGGCTACACCTTC.

The genes are TRBV5-1 and TRBJ2-1; 8 bases line up with TRBD1. The ends lost 4 bases at V and 4 bases at J; junction bases unmatched: 1. The germline V gene has CDR1 SGHRS and CDR2 YFSETQ. The CDR3 is 13 amino acids. In DNA, the CDR3 is TGCGCCAGCAGCCAGGGGGCGTACAATGAGCAGTTCTTC. This sequence encodes CASSQGAYNEQFF.

Only one count was recorded for this clone. The V call is TRBV30, the J call TRBJ2-1; the D is unclear. V lost 1 base and J lost 6, with 7 bases in between. There are 12 residues in the CDR3. CDR1 and CDR2 (germline): GTSNPN, SVGIG (reference sequence). CDR3 in amino acids: CAWSEASNEQFF. CDR3 sequence (DNA): TGTGCCTGGAGTGAGGCGTCCAATGAGCAGTTCTTC.

J is TRBJ1-1 and V is TRBV27; D is perhaps TRBD1 (5 bases). The CDR3 totals 14 residues. The germline V gene has CDR1 MNHEY and CDR2 SMNVEV (reference sequence). Trimming left V 5 bases short and J 2 bases short, with 12 bases between. The CDR3 DNA reads TGTGCCAGCAGTATCACAGGAGCAAACACTGAAGCTTTCTTT. This translates into CASSITGANTEAFF.

This sequence joins TRBV5-1 and TRBJ2-7; 7 bases map to TRBD2. Losses at the gene ends were 4 bases for V and 4 bases for J; bases not matched to a gene: 14. The CDR3 sequence is 16 residues long. Germline CDR1 SGHRS, CDR2 YFSETQ. CDR3 DNA: TGCGCCAGCAGCCCCTCGGGACTACCCGGTGGATACGAGCAGTACTTC. Translation: CASSPSGLPGGYEQYF.

The rearrangement joins TRBV5-4 to TRBJ2-7; the match to TRBD2 covers 11 bases. V lost 4 bases and J lost 2; bases outside the gene matches: 8. The CDR3 length is 16 residues. The germline CDR1 and CDR2 sequences are SGHNT and YYREEE (reference sequence). The CDR3 sequence: CASSQGLAESPYEQYF. CDR3 DNA: TGTGCCAGCAGCCAGGGACTAGCGGAGTCCCCCTACGAGCAGTACTTC.

The chain joins TRBV4-2 to TRBJ2-1, with TRBD2 matching 10 bases. Germline CDR1 and CDR2: LGHNA and YNFKEQ. V lost 0 bases to trimming and J lost 4 bases; unmatched junction nucleotides: 12. The length of the CDR3 is 19 residues. The CDR3 DNA sequence: TGTGCCAGCAGCCAAGACGGAGTAGCTAGCGGGAGTTTGTACAATGAGCAGTTCTTC. Translation gives CASSQDGVASGSLYNEQFF.

This sequence joins TRBV7-9 and TRBJ2-5, with TRBD2 matching 13 bases. After removal of 5 bases from V and 5 bases from J, the junction contained 2 bases not matched to a gene. The CDR3 is made up of 14 amino acids. Germline V gene data show CDR1 as SEHNR and CDR2 as FQNEAQ (reference sequence). For the CDR3, the DNA is TGTGCCAGCAGCCAACTAGCGGGAGGGGAGACCCAGTACTTC. It encodes CASSQLAGGETQYF.

This clone occurred once. The V call is TRBV7-3, the J call TRBJ2-2, with 10 bases that match TRBD1. The CDR3 runs 16 residues. V gave up 3 bases and J gave up 2 bases; unmatched junction bases: 3. Germline CDR1 and CDR2: SGHTA and FQGTGA. The DNA for the CDR3 is TGTGCCAGCAGCTTGACAGGGGGCCCCAACACCGGGGAGCTGTTTTTT. Its protein product is CASSLTGGPNTGELFF.

The gene calls are TRBV5-8 and TRBJ2-7; TRBD1 might be the D (6 bases). Between the trimmed V and J ends, which lost 3 bases and 2 bases, there was a span of 12 bases. The germline gives CDR1 SGHTS, CDR2 YDEGEE. The CDR3 covers 14 residues. The CDR3: CASSSISGAYEQYF. As DNA, the CDR3 is TGTGCCAGCAGCTCTATTTCAGGGGCCTACGAGCAGTACTTC.

The chain links TRBV6-6 to TRBJ2-1; the D is unclear. The V end lost 0 bases, the J end lost 3 bases, and 6 bases lay between the germline ends. Germline-derived CDR1 and CDR2 are MNHNY and SVGAGI (reference sequence). The CDR3 extends over 14 amino acids. The CDR3 bases are TGTGCCAGCAGTTACTCGGACCGCTACAATGAGCAGTTCTTC. It is translated as CASSYSDRYNEQFF.

CDR3 in DNA: TGTGCCAGCAGTACGACAGGGGGTGAGGCGGCTTTCTTT. This sequence encodes CASSTTGGEAAFF. The V gene is TRBV27, the J gene TRBJ1-1; TRBD1 agrees at 9 bases. Germline lookup yields CDR1 MNHEY and CDR2 SMNVEV (reference sequence). CDR3 length: 13 amino acids. V trimming: 5 bases; J trimming: 11 bases; junction bases outside the gene matches: 9.

This chain joins TRBV5-4 and TRBJ2-7; 10 bases align to TRBD1. Germline V gene sequence: CDR1 SGHNT, CDR2 YYREEE (reference sequence). V trimming: 3 bases; J trimming: 3 bases; junction bases outside the gene matches: 6. The CDR3 loop spans 15 amino acids. For the CDR3, the DNA is TGTGCCAGCAGCTCGATTGACAGGGGGCGCTACGAGCAGTACTTC. Its protein is CASSSIDRGRYEQYF.

The V call is TRBV7-9, the J call TRBJ1-2; weak D call: TRBD1 (5 bases). The germline V gene has CDR1 SEHNR and CDR2 FQNEAQ (reference sequence). V was clipped by 5 bases and J by 1 base, with 11 bases between them. CDR3 length: 14 amino acids. CDR3 amino acids: CASSPQENNYGYTF. In DNA, the CDR3 is TGTGCCAGCAGCCCACAGGAAAATAACTATGGCTACACCTTC.

The CDR3 coding sequence is TGTGCCAGCAGTACGGGGGCTAGCTCCTACAATGAGCAGTTCTTC. Its translation: CASSTGASSYNEQFF. The chain recombines TRBV6-5 with TRBJ2-1; tentatively, D is TRBD1 or TRBD2 (6 bases each). Trimming shortened V by 5 bases and J by 0 bases, and 11 bases separated the two germline ends. Germline CDR1 MNHEY, CDR2 SVGAGI. The CDR3 has 15 residues.

This chain uses TRBV5-1 with TRBJ2-7; TRBD2 matches at 8 bases. Germline trimming cut 0 bases from V and 3 bases from J; bases unmatched to any gene: 11. The germline CDR1 and CDR2 sequences are SGHRS and YFSETQ. CDR3 length: 17 amino acids. This CDR3 reads CASSLVDPGLEGYEQYF. The DNA for the CDR3 is TGCGCCAGCAGCTTGGTGGACCCGGGACTAGAAGGCTACGAGCAGTACTTC.

The chain uses TRBV5-4 and TRBJ2-7, with 15 bases fitting TRBD2. Germline assignment: CDR1 SGHNT and CDR2 YYREEE (reference sequence). The CDR3 is made up of 17 amino acids. Trimming cost V 4 bases and J 3 bases; bases outside gene matches: 8. The CDR3 reads CASSPGLAGGWGYEQYF. The CDR3 nucleotides are TGTGCCAGCAGCCCGGGACTAGCGGGAGGATGGGGCTACGAGCAGTACTTC.

The chain recombines TRBV5-6 with TRBJ2-3; no firm D call. Between the trimmed V and J ends, which lost 2 bases and 5 bases, there was a span of 3 bases. The germline V gene has CDR1 SGHDT and CDR2 YYEEEE. This CDR3 is 11 amino acids long. CDR3 residues: CASSFVDTQYF. CDR3 coding DNA: TGTGCCAGCAGCTTTGTAGATACGCAGTATTTT.